The 10 T cell receptor beta chains listed next were all sequenced from one sample in a study of shared clonotypes between healthy human individuals. Naive CD8 cells lacked CD45RO, underwent positive selection for CCR7 and left out terminally differentiated effector memory CD45RA+ cells. Profiling relied on immunoSEQ multiplex PCR, and the TCRdb table lists in-frame clones only, not all of them. The sample lists around 2,000,000 clones; 93% were seen once. Sequencing was carried out using naive CD8+ T cells from PBMCs. The source of these receptors is a man in his late teens or twenties in good health. Some clones in this sample may be carry-over from other donors' samples.

This sequence joins TRBV7-2 and TRBJ2-7; tentatively, D is TRBD2 (7 bases). This CDR3 contains 17 residues. Germline V gene lookup returns CDR1 SGHTA and CDR2 FQGNSA. V was trimmed by 3 bases and J by 0 bases, leaving 18 bases between them. The DNA for the CDR3 is TGTGCCAGCAGCTTTAACCCGGGGGGCCTTCGCTCCTACGAGCAGTACTTC. Its translation: CASSFNPGGLRSYEQYF.

The chain is built from TRBV7-9 and TRBJ1-2; no clear D. Germline CDR1 is SEHNR and CDR2 is FQNEAQ (reference sequence). With 3 bases removed from V and 8 bases from J, the gap between germline ends came to 10 bases. This CDR3 spans 12 amino acids. DNA of the CDR3: TGTGCCAGCAGCTTCGGCTCGGAAGGCTACACCTTC. Protein sequence: CASSFGSEGYTF.

This chain joins TRBV2 and TRBJ2-1, with D possibly being TRBD2 (6 bases). V was clipped by 8 bases and J by 6 bases, with 17 bases between them. CDR1 is SNHLY, CDR2 FYNNEI, per germline. The CDR3 contains 14 residues. CDR3 sequence: CASVDSGLFNEQFF. The DNA for the CDR3 is TGTGCCAGCGTCGACTCGGGACTTTTCAATGAGCAGTTCTTC.

This CDR3 reads CAISEFGGGDSFYNEQFF. CDR3 sequence (DNA): TGTGCCATCAGTGAGTTCGGGGGGGGCGACAGCTTCTACAATGAGCAGTTCTTC. The chain is built from TRBV10-3 and TRBJ2-1; 8 bases match TRBD2. This CDR3 has 18 amino acids. Germline trimming cut 1 base from V and 3 bases from J; bases unmatched to any gene: 11. Per the germline V gene, CDR1 is ENHRY and CDR2 is SYGVKD.

DNA for the CDR3: TGCAGCGTTCCCCCAACAGCGAGCTCCTACAATGAGCAGTTCTTC. It is translated as CSVPPTASSYNEQFF. The chain couples TRBV29-1 to TRBJ2-1, with D hard to call. Germline V gives CDR1 SQVTM, CDR2 ANQGSEA. The CDR3 contains 15 residues. V was pared by 5 bases and J by 0 bases, with 14 bases between.

The chain carries TRBV27 and TRBJ2-7, with 7 bases that match TRBD1. The CDR3 is 15 amino acids. The germline V gene has CDR1 MNHEY and CDR2 SMNVEV (reference sequence). V was clipped by 5 bases and J by 1 base; unmatched bases: 8. CDR3 protein: CASSDTGTASYEQYF. CDR3 sequence (DNA): TGTGCCAGCAGTGACACCGGGACAGCTTCCTACGAGCAGTACTTC.

This CDR3 reads CASSPIMRDEQYF. As DNA, the CDR3 is TGTGCCAGCAGCCCTATTATGAGGGACGAGCAGTACTTC. The chain carries TRBV13 and TRBJ2-7, with a tentative D call TRBD2 (5 bases). This CDR3 comprises 13 residues. V gave up 5 bases and J gave up 5 bases, with 13 bases separating them. From germline, CDR1 is PRHDT and CDR2 FYEKMQ (reference sequence).

This clone was found once. V and J are TRBV6-5 and TRBJ2-5; D is perhaps TRBD1 (6 bases). V gave up 0 bases and J gave up 5 bases, with 16 bases separating them. This CDR3 region has 16 residues. Per the germline V gene, CDR1 is MNHEY and CDR2 is SVGAGI. As DNA, the CDR3 is TGTGCCAGCAGTTACTCGACAGGACCCAGAAGGGAGACCCAGTACTTC. Its translation: CASSYSTGPRRETQYF.

This sequence joins TRBV6-5 and TRBJ2-7; 9 bases align to TRBD1. With V trimmed by 5 bases and J by 5 bases, 10 bases remained unmatched. The CDR3 is made up of 15 amino acids. Germline V gene lookup returns CDR1 MNHEY and CDR2 SVGAGI. The CDR3 sequence is CASSKTGGALHEQYF. Here the CDR3 DNA reads TGTGCCAGCAGTAAGACAGGGGGGGCACTCCACGAGCAGTACTTC.

The chain recombines TRBV2 with TRBJ2-2, with 9 bases aligning to TRBD1. This CDR3 spans 13 amino acids. Looked up from germline, CDR1 is SNHLY and CDR2 is FYNNEI. Trimming removed 10 bases from V and 6 bases from J; junction bases left unmatched: 6. CDR3 DNA sequence: TGTGCCATCTGGGACAGGGAAGCCGGGGAGCTGTTTTTT. It encodes CAIWDREAGELFF.